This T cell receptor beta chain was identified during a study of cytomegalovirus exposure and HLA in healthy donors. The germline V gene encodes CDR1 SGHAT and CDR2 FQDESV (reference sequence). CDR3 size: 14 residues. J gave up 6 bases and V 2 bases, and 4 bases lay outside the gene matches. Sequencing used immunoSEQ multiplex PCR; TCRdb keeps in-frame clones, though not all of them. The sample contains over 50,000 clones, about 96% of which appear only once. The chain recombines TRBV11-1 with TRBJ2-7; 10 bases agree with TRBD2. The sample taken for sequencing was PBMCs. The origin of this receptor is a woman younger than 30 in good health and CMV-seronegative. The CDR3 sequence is CASSLLAGETEQYF. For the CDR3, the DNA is TGTGCCAGCAGCTTACTAGCGGGAGAGACCGAGCAGTACTTC. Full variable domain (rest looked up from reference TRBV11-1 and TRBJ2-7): EAEVAQSPRYKITEKSQAVAFWCDPISGHATLYWYRQILGQGPELLVQFQDESVVDDSQLPKDRFSAERLKGVDSTLKIQPAELGDSAMYLCASSLLAGETEQYFGPGTRLTVT.